The present TCR beta chain was sequenced within a study of T cell changes during pregnancy in multiple sclerosis. Germline V gene data show CDR1 as SGHRS and CDR2 as YFSETQ. After removal of 4 bases from V and 3 bases from J, the junction contained 13 bases not matched to a gene. This CDR3 has 17 amino acids. Some clones are missing from TCRdb's copy, which holds only in-frame ones; the method was immunoSEQ multiplex PCR. The data show some 94,000 clones, about 92% seen once. The chain employs TRBV5-1 and TRBJ1-2; TRBD1 agrees at 9 bases. The source material was peripheral blood, sampled in the first trimester of pregnancy. This receptor was taken from a female donor with multiple sclerosis, enrolled in a pregnancy study. CDR3 nucleotides: TGCGCCAGCAGCCCGGGACAGGGCCAGTTCGGGGACTATGGCTACACCTTC. It encodes CASSPGQGQFGDYGYTF.